Below, 9 T cell receptor beta chains from the same sample are listed, as sequenced in a study of Ad26.COV2.S vaccination and SARS-CoV-2 variants. Repertoires were generated with immunoSEQ multiplex PCR, while TCRdb's copy carries only in-frame clones and drops some. The sample contains 500,000 or so clones, roughly 87% of which appear only once. Indicated treatment: over 15 received Ad26.COV2.S at low or high dose, single or two shots; 5 received placebo; per-sample allocation not given. Sampling was performed 63 days after the first vaccine or placebo injection. The source was peripheral blood, collected in a trial of Ad26.COV2.S vaccine versus placebo. These TCRs come from a person aged 18 to 65 who received the Ad26.COV2.S COVID-19 vaccine or a placebo.

This clone is a singleton in its sample. V is TRBV5-4 and J is TRBJ2-7, with TRBD2 as a possible D gene (6 bases). The germline CDR1 and CDR2 sequences are SGHNT and YYREEE (reference sequence). Between the trimmed V and J ends, which lost 3 bases and 3 bases, there was a span of 13 bases. This CDR3 is 14 amino acids long. CDR3: CASSWGGNNYEQYF. The CDR3 nucleotides are TGTGCCAGCAGCTGGGGCGGGAATAACTACGAGCAGTACTTC.

The chain couples TRBV10-1 to TRBJ2-1; the D gene is possibly TRBD1 (7 bases). V dropped 4 bases and J dropped 1 base, with 26 bases sitting between them. CDR3 size: 20 residues. Germline V lookup: CDR1 WNHNN, CDR2 SYGVQD (reference sequence). DNA for the CDR3: TGCGCCAGCAGTGCCGGCTCAGGGGGGCTAGGAGAGAGGTCCTACAATGAGCAGTTCTTC. Its protein is CASSAGSGGLGERSYNEQFF.

The V gene is TRBV4-2, the J gene TRBJ1-2, with 12 bases matching TRBD1. The CDR3 is 17 amino acids. Germline lookup yields CDR1 LGHNA and CDR2 YNFKEQ. V was clipped by 4 bases and J by 2 bases; unmatched bases: 8. The CDR3 spells CASSPNSGTGGNYGYTF. The CDR3 region has the DNA TGTGCCAGCAGCCCCAACTCCGGGACAGGGGGCAACTATGGCTACACCTTC.

The V gene is TRBV30, the J gene TRBJ2-7, with a weak D call TRBD1 (5 bases). Trimming stripped 3 bases from V and 0 bases from J, with 12 bases between. CDR1 and CDR2 (germline): GTSNPN, SVGIG (reference sequence). This CDR3 region has 14 residues. In DNA, the CDR3 is TGTGCCTGGAGGCTAGGGGCCGGCTCCTACGAGCAGTACTTC. It codes for CAWRLGAGSYEQYF.

This rearrangement joins TRBV5-1 to TRBJ1-6, with D maybe TRBD1 (5 bases). Germline loops: CDR1 SGHRS, CDR2 YFSETQ. The CDR3 length is 13 residues. V was cut by 5 bases and J by 10 bases, with 13 bases left in between. CDR3 protein: CASRTWGESPLHF. Here the CDR3 DNA reads TGCGCCAGCAGAACTTGGGGGGAGTCACCCCTCCACTTT.

V usage is TRBV28 and J usage is TRBJ2-1; D is unclear. The V gene lost 5 bases and the J gene lost 2 bases, with 10 bases spanning the gap. The CDR3 totals 14 residues. Germline V gene data show CDR1 as MDHEN and CDR2 as SYDVKM. CDR3 nucleotides: TGTGCCAGCAGTCCCCTTGCGCCCTACAATGAGCAGTTCTTC. This translates into CASSPLAPYNEQFF.

The chain uses TRBV7-3 and TRBJ2-3; D is uncertain. V lost 4 bases, J lost 5 bases, and 7 bases lay in between. Germline assignment: CDR1 SGHTA and CDR2 FQGTGA. The CDR3 spans 12 residues. The CDR3 spells CASSYPEDTQYF. The CDR3 DNA follows: TGTGCCAGCAGCTACCCCGAAGATACGCAGTATTTT.

The J gene is TRBJ1-5, the V gene TRBV27; TRBD1 might be the D (5 bases). Trimming left V 2 bases short and J 2 bases short, with 13 bases between. CDR1 is MNHEY, CDR2 SMNVEV, per germline (reference sequence). The CDR3 consists of 16 residues. In DNA, the CDR3 is TGTGCCAGCAGTTTAGGCAGGGACGGTGGCAATCAGCCCCAGCATTTT. This gives the protein CASSLGRDGGNQPQHF.

The chain couples TRBV19 to TRBJ1-1; D remains ambiguous. Germline-derived CDR1 and CDR2 are LNHDA and SQIVND (reference sequence). Trimming stripped 7 bases from V and 8 bases from J, with 8 bases between. This CDR3 is 10 amino acids long. As DNA, the CDR3 is TGTGCCAGTATGAGGGAGGAAGCTTTCTTT. Translation: CASMREEAFF.